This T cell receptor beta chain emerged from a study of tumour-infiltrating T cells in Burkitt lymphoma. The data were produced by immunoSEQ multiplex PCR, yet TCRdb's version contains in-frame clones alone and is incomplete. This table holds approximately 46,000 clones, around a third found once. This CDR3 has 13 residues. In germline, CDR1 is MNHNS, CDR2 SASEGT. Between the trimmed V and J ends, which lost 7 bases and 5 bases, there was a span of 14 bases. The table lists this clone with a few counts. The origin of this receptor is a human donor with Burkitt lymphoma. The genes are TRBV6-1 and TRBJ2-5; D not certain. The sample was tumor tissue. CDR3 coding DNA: TGTGCCAGCAACCTCGACGTAAGGGAGACCCAGTACTTC. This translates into CASNLDVRETQYF.